The 14 T cell receptor beta chains in this list originate from one sample, sequenced in a study of identical twins. MiXCR was run by TCRdb on the 5' RACE reads, yielding one entry per CDR3 protein. The sample lists roughly 230,000 distinct CDR3 sequences, about 9% occurring once. The sample was also reused in another study, on yellow fever vaccine responses in identical twins.

The sequenced sample was CD8+ T cells sorted from blood. The receptors shown here come from a woman under 30 in good health.

The chain combines TRBV6-5 with TRBJ2-1; a weak D match, TRBD2 (6 bases). The germline V gene has CDR1 MNHEY and CDR2 SVGAGI. This CDR3 has 18 amino acids. The ends were cut back, 0 bases at V and 4 bases at J, with 19 bases in the middle. In DNA, the CDR3 is TGTGCCAGCAGTTACTCGTTTTGGAGGGCTGTATCTTACAATGAGCAGTTCTTC. This sequence encodes CASSYSFWRAVSYNEQFF.

V usage is TRBV2 and J usage is TRBJ2-5; D is possibly TRBD2 (6 bases). CDR1 and CDR2 from the germline V gene are SNHLY and FYNNEI. Trimming removed 8 bases from V and 4 bases from J, with 17 bases in between. The CDR3 length is 14 residues. Here the CDR3 DNA reads TGTGCCAGCTCCCCCGGAGGGCTTACAGAGACCCAGTACTTC. Protein: CASSPGGLTETQYF.

This clonotype was counted between two and nine times. The chain links TRBV6-1 to TRBJ2-7; 12 bases are a match to TRBD2. After removal of 6 bases from V and 3 bases from J, the junction contained 6 bases not matched to a gene. The CDR3 is 15 residues long. Germline CDR1 and CDR2: MNHNS and SASEGT. The DNA for the CDR3 is TGTGCCAGCAGGCCGACTAGCGGGAGTATCTACGAGCAGTACTTC. It is translated as CASRPTSGSIYEQYF.

This sequence joins TRBV27 and TRBJ1-1, with D unclear. Germline CDR1 reads MNHEY; CDR2 reads SMNVEV (reference sequence). V lost 5 bases and J 0 bases, leaving 13 bases between the germline ends. The CDR3 is 15 amino acids. The chain's CDR3 is CASSTILGMNTEAFF. In DNA form, the CDR3 reads TGTGCCAGCAGTACTATTCTGGGGATGAACACTGAAGCTTTCTTT.

This clonotype was seen ten or more times. The rearrangement joins TRBV28 to TRBJ1-1; D remains ambiguous. Trimming shortened V by 8 bases and J by 3 bases, and 13 bases separated the two germline ends. The CDR3 spans 13 residues. Per germline, CDR1 MDHEN and CDR2 SYDVKM. The CDR3, as DNA: TGTGCCAGCGGAAAGTCCATTTACACTGAAGCTTTCTTT. Residues: CASGKSIYTEAFF. The variable domain in full, completed from reference TRBV28 and TRBJ1-1, reads DVKVTQSSRYLVKRTGEKVFLECVQDMDHENMFWYRQDPGLGLRLIYFSYDVKMKEKGDIPEGYSVSREKKERFSLILESASTNQTSMYLCASGKSIYTEAFFGQGTRLTVV.

This clonotype was counted only a few times. The rearrangement uses TRBV11-2 and TRBJ2-3, with D perhaps matching TRBD1 (5 bases). This CDR3 has 13 amino acids. V gave up 6 bases and J gave up 4 bases, with 11 bases separating them. From germline, CDR1 is SGHAT and CDR2 FQNNGV. The CDR3: CASRPQVPDTQYF. CDR3 in DNA: TGTGCCAGCAGGCCACAGGTACCAGATACGCAGTATTTT.

This clonotype came up a few times. The chain links TRBV20-1 to TRBJ2-2; TRBD1 matches at 7 bases. Germline assignment: CDR1 DFQATT and CDR2 SNEGSKA (reference sequence). Trimming cost V 0 bases and J 5 bases; bases outside gene matches: 12. The CDR3 covers 17 residues. Here the CDR3 DNA reads TGCAGTGCTAGAGAGCCGGGACAGTCTTTTAAAACCGGGGAGCTGTTTTTT. This codes for CSAREPGQSFKTGELFF.

This clonotype came up a few times. This chain links TRBV7-9 with TRBJ2-2; a possible D gene is TRBD1 (5 bases). Trimming left V 8 bases short and J 2 bases short, with 15 bases between. Germline loops: CDR1 SEHNR, CDR2 FQNEAQ (reference sequence). This CDR3 comprises 15 residues. In nucleotides, the CDR3 is TGTGCCAGCTCAACCCTGGACAAAAACACCGGGGAGCTGTTTTTT. Its translation is CASSTLDKNTGELFF.

The chain joins TRBV12-3 or TRBV12-4 to TRBJ2-2; the match to TRBD2 covers 7 bases. After removal of 8 bases from V and 7 bases from J, the junction contained 7 bases not matched to a gene. The CDR3 has 13 residues. The CDR3 region is CASVGGPGGELFF. CDR3 nucleotide sequence: TGTGCCAGCGTGGGAGGGCCAGGCGGGGAGCTGTTTTTT.

This clonotype was seen a few times. The chain couples TRBV28 to TRBJ2-7; D unclear. Deletions cut 7 bases from V and 1 base from J, with 14 bases between. Per germline, CDR1 MDHEN and CDR2 SYDVKM. The CDR3 is 14 amino acids. This CDR3 reads CASTPPSFSYEQYF. Written as DNA, the CDR3 is TGTGCCAGCACCCCTCCGAGCTTTTCCTACGAGCAGTACTTC.

The chain employs TRBV6-5 and TRBJ2-2; D not resolved. V lost 6 bases and J 4 bases, leaving 21 bases between the germline ends. Germline lookup yields CDR1 MNHEY and CDR2 SVGAGI. The CDR3 totals 17 residues. In DNA form, the CDR3 reads TGTGCCAGCAGCTACGTAGGGTGGGGTGTCGGCACCGGGGAGCTGTTTTTT. Protein product: CASSYVGWGVGTGELFF.

The rearrangement uses TRBV7-9 and TRBJ1-2; D possibly corresponds to TRBD1 (5 bases). Looked up from germline, CDR1 is SEHNR and CDR2 is FQNEAQ (reference sequence). This CDR3 contains 14 residues. V was trimmed by 5 bases and J by 4 bases, leaving 14 bases between them. CDR3 DNA: TGTGCCAGCAGCACCGACAGTAACCCCTATGGCTACACCTTC. Translation: CASSTDSNPYGYTF.

This clonotype was seen repeatedly, ten times or more. This chain uses TRBV7-9 with TRBJ2-4; 9 bases match TRBD1. CDR3 length equals 16 residues. The V gene end was trimmed by 6 bases and the J gene end by 9 bases; junction bases not matched to a gene: 15. CDR1 and CDR2 (germline): SEHNR, FQNEAQ (reference sequence). The CDR3 DNA reads TGTGCCAGCAGTCCCGGGACAGGGATACTGGCGGGCATTCAGTACTTC. Translating gives CASSPGTGILAGIQYF.

This clonotype has at least ten counts. This chain joins TRBV24-1 and TRBJ2-7, with D possibly being TRBD1 (6 bases). The germline V gene has CDR1 KGHDR and CDR2 SFDVKD. The V gene lost 4 bases and the J gene lost 5 bases, with 14 bases spanning the gap. The CDR3 loop spans 14 amino acids. This CDR3 is CATSDPGHSHEQYF. The DNA of the CDR3 is TGTGCCACCAGTGACCCGGGACATTCCCACGAGCAGTACTTC.